Listed below are T cell receptor beta chains from one sample, sequenced in a study of blood T cells in healthy people across ages. A single record per CDR3 protein comes from TCRdb applying MiXCR to the 5' RACE reads. Among roughly 1,800,000 distinct CDR3 sequences listed, around 48% were seen once. The sample comprised blood. The receptor set was obtained from a woman aged 40 to 50 in good health. Each CDR3 is given with its conserved first and last residue. The order of the fields is J gene, D gene, clone size, V gene, CDR3 DNA, CDR3 protein. A D gene is named only where the DNA matches it firmly. Size is stated for part of the rows, as once, few or many counts, or as a class when the clone is expanded.

J gene: TRBJ2-7; D gene: TRBD1; clone size: .; V gene: TRBV6-2/TRBV6-3; CDR3 DNA: TGTGCCAGCAGAACCGGGACAGGGCGTTCCTACGAGCAGTACTTC; CDR3 protein: CASRTGTGRSYEQYF
J gene: TRBJ2-3; D gene: .; clone size: .; V gene: TRBV9; CDR3 DNA: TGTGCCAGCAGCCCTCCAAGTACGCAGTATTTT; CDR3 protein: CASSPPSTQYF
J gene: TRBJ2-7; D gene: TRBD1; clone size: few; V gene: TRBV5-1; CDR3 DNA: TGCGCCAGCAGCTTATACCCGGGACAGGGTACCTACGAGCAGTACTTC; CDR3 protein: CASSLYPGQGTYEQYF
J gene: TRBJ2-3; D gene: TRBD2; clone size: few; V gene: TRBV7-2; CDR3 DNA: TGTGCCAGCACCCCCATTACGGGACTAGCCCCAGATACGCAGTATTTT; CDR3 protein: CASTPITGLAPDTQYF
J gene: TRBJ1-5; D gene: TRBD1; clone size: few; V gene: TRBV12-3/TRBV12-4; CDR3 DNA: TGTGCCAGCAGTTTCGACAGGGGAGGCAATCAGCCCCAGCATTTT; CDR3 protein: CASSFDRGGNQPQHF
J gene: TRBJ1-1; D gene: .; clone size: once; V gene: TRBV10-2; CDR3 DNA: TGCGCCAGCAGGCTAGGGGACGTGAACACTGAAGCTTTCTTT; CDR3 protein: CASRLGDVNTEAFF
J gene: TRBJ2-4; D gene: .; clone size: .; V gene: TRBV7-9; CDR3 DNA: TGTGCCAGCAGCTTAGGGCAGGAAGCCAAAAACATTCAGTACTTC; CDR3 protein: CASSLGQEAKNIQYF
J gene: TRBJ2-5; D gene: .; clone size: once; V gene: TRBV20-1; CDR3 DNA: TGCAGTGCTAGAGACAGGATGGGAGAGACCCAGTACTTC; CDR3 protein: CSARDRMGETQYF
J gene: TRBJ2-5; D gene: TRBD2; clone size: .; V gene: TRBV10-3; CDR3 DNA: TGTGCCATCAGTGGAAAGACGACTAGCCTTAAGGAGCAAGAGACCCAGTACTTC; CDR3 protein: CAISGKTTSLKEQETQYF
J gene: TRBJ1-5; D gene: .; clone size: .; V gene: TRBV28; CDR3 DNA: TGTGCCAGCAGCGCTCCAGGGAGGAGCAATCAGCCCCAGCATTTT; CDR3 protein: CASSAPGRSNQPQHF
J gene: TRBJ2-7; D gene: TRBD2; clone size: .; V gene: TRBV27; CDR3 DNA: TGTGCCAGCAGCCCGTTAATTCGTCCTAGCGGGGACTTCTCCTACGAGCAGTACTTC; CDR3 protein: CASSPLIRPSGDFSYEQYF
J gene: TRBJ1-6; D gene: .; clone size: .; V gene: TRBV12-3/TRBV12-4; CDR3 DNA: TGTGCCGGCAGTGTCGGTCTTAGTAGTTCACCCCTCCACTTT; CDR3 protein: CAGSVGLSSSPLHF
J gene: TRBJ2-5; D gene: TRBD1; clone size: .; V gene: TRBV5-6; CDR3 DNA: TGTGCCAGCAGCTGGCCCGGGACAGGGGGCTTTGAGACCCAGTACTTC; CDR3 protein: CASSWPGTGGFETQYF
J gene: TRBJ2-5; D gene: .; clone size: few; V gene: TRBV7-7; CDR3 DNA: TGTGCTAGCAGCTTAGAAAAGGGATTTTGGGAGACCCAGTACTTC; CDR3 protein: CASSLEKGFWETQYF
J gene: TRBJ2-1; D gene: .; clone size: few; V gene: TRBV11-2; CDR3 DNA: TGTGCCAGCAGCCGGGCGGGACTTCGGAATGAGCAGTTCTTC; CDR3 protein: CASSRAGLRNEQFF
J gene: TRBJ1-2; D gene: TRBD1; clone size: .; V gene: TRBV6-5; CDR3 DNA: TGTGCCAGCAGTTCGTGGGACAGTCTTGTCTATGGCTACACCTTC; CDR3 protein: CASSSWDSLVYGYTF
J gene: TRBJ2-3; D gene: .; clone size: many; V gene: TRBV7-9; CDR3 DNA: TGTGCCAGCAGCCTCCAAGGGGCGGGAGATACGCAGTATTTT; CDR3 protein: CASSLQGAGDTQYF
J gene: TRBJ2-1; D gene: TRBD1; clone size: .; V gene: TRBV9; CDR3 DNA: TGTGCCAGCAGCGTAGCTGGGACAGGGGGTCAGAATGAGCAGTTCTTC; CDR3 protein: CASSVAGTGGQNEQFF
J gene: TRBJ2-3; D gene: .; clone size: once; V gene: TRBV5-1; CDR3 DNA: TGCGCCAGCAGCCCCAGGACACAGGCAGGTACGCAGTATTTT; CDR3 protein: CASSPRTQAGTQYF
J gene: TRBJ2-1; D gene: .; clone size: few; V gene: TRBV20-1; CDR3 DNA: TGCAGTGCTCAAAATCGTGATACCTTATACAATGAGCAGTTCTTC; CDR3 protein: CSAQNRDTLYNEQFF
J gene: TRBJ1-2; D gene: TRBD1; clone size: .; V gene: TRBV4-1; CDR3 DNA: TGCGCCAGCAGCCTCGAAGACCGGGACAGGGTTCATGGCTACACCTTC; CDR3 protein: CASSLEDRDRVHGYTF
J gene: TRBJ2-7; D gene: TRBD1; clone size: few; V gene: TRBV18; CDR3 DNA: TGTGCCAGCTCACCATACAGGGGGCCCACCTACGAGCAGTACTTC; CDR3 protein: CASSPYRGPTYEQYF
J gene: TRBJ2-3; D gene: .; clone size: .; V gene: TRBV20-1; CDR3 DNA: TGCAGTGCTAGAGGGGGTAATACGCAGTATTTT; CDR3 protein: CSARGGNTQYF
J gene: TRBJ2-1; D gene: .; clone size: once; V gene: TRBV15; CDR3 DNA: TGTGCCACCAGCAGAGATAGGGCAGGGTGGGGTGAGCAGTTCTTC; CDR3 protein: CATSRDRAGWGEQFF
J gene: TRBJ2-5; D gene: TRBD2; clone size: few; V gene: TRBV4-3; CDR3 DNA: TGCGCCAGCAGCCTCGGACTAGCGGGGACCATGGGGGAGACCCAGTACTTC; CDR3 protein: CASSLGLAGTMGETQYF
J gene: TRBJ2-5; D gene: TRBD2; clone size: .; V gene: TRBV20-1; CDR3 DNA: TGCAGTGCTAGTTCTTGGGACAACCCCGGGGTCCCTCTAGCGGGGGAGACCCAGTACTTC; CDR3 protein: CSASSWDNPGVPLAGETQYF
J gene: TRBJ2-5; D gene: .; clone size: .; V gene: TRBV14; CDR3 DNA: TGTGCCAGCAGCCAAGGGGCATGGAGCGGAGGGGTGACCCAGTACTTC; CDR3 protein: CASSQGAWSGGVTQYF
J gene: TRBJ2-1; D gene: TRBD1; clone size: .; V gene: TRBV7-2; CDR3 DNA: TGTGCCAGCAGCCAACAGGGACAGGGTGTCCGAAGGGAGCAGTTCTTC; CDR3 protein: CASSQQGQGVRREQFF
J gene: TRBJ2-1; D gene: TRBD2; clone size: few; V gene: TRBV2; CDR3 DNA: TGTGCCAGCAGACTAGATCCGGGACTAGCGGCTGAGCAGTTCTTC; CDR3 protein: CASRLDPGLAAEQFF
J gene: TRBJ1-1; D gene: TRBD1; clone size: .; V gene: TRBV29-1; CDR3 DNA: TGCAGCGCAGACGGGACAGCCATGAACACTGAAGCTTTCTTT; CDR3 protein: CSADGTAMNTEAFF
J gene: TRBJ2-2; D gene: .; clone size: few; V gene: TRBV29-1; CDR3 DNA: TGCAGCGTGTCCAACTGGGCAGGGGTAACACCCGGGGAGCTGTTTTTT; CDR3 protein: CSVSNWAGVTPGELFF
J gene: TRBJ2-7; D gene: .; clone size: .; V gene: TRBV4-3; CDR3 DNA: TGCACCAGCAGCCAAGAGGACGGGGTCGCTGGCTACGAGCAGTACTTC; CDR3 protein: CTSSQEDGVAGYEQYF
J gene: TRBJ1-5; D gene: TRBD1; clone size: .; V gene: TRBV7-2; CDR3 DNA: TGTGCCAGCAGCTACGACAGGGTGAATCAGCCCCAGCATTTT; CDR3 protein: CASSYDRVNQPQHF
J gene: TRBJ2-5; D gene: TRBD2; clone size: few; V gene: TRBV19; CDR3 DNA: TGTGCCAGTAGTTCCCCCGGACTAGCGGGGGCCGGAGAGACCCAGTACTTC; CDR3 protein: CASSSPGLAGAGETQYF